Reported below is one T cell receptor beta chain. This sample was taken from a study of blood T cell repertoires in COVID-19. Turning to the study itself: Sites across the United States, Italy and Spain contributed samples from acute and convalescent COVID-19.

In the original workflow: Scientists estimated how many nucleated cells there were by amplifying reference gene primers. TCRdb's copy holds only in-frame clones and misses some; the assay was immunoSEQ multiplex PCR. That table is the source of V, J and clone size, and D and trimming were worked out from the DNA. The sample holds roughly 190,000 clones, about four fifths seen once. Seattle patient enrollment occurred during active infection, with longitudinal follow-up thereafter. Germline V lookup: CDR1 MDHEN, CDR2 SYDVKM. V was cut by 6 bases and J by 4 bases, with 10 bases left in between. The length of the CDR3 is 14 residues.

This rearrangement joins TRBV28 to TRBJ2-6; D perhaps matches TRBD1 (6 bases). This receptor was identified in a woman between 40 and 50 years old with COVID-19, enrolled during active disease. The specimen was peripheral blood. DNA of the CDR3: TGTGCCAGCAGGACAGGCGGCGGGGCCAACGTCCTGACTTTC. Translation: CASRTGGGANVLTF.